This record covers a single T cell receptor (beta chain). After removal of 1 base from V and 3 bases from J, the junction contained 8 bases not matched to a gene. The CDR3 has 17 residues. CDR1 SGHTA and CDR2 FQGNSA come from the germline V gene. The sample is drawn from a study of cytomegalovirus exposure and HLA in healthy donors. The PCR was carried out with 60 Vbeta primers and 13 Jbeta primers. TCRdb keeps only in-frame clones here, not all; method: immunoSEQ multiplex PCR. The profile covers more than 150,000 clones, with 75% to 85% appearing a single time and approximately 2% taken by the ten largest.

The chain uses TRBV7-2 and TRBJ2-2; 7 bases map to TRBD2. This receptor was identified in a woman in her 30s in good health and CMV-seronegative. The sample was PBMCs. CDR3 nucleotide sequence: TGTGCCAGCAGCTTAGAAGCGGGCGGGAGATACACCGGGGAGCTGTTTTTT. Protein sequence: CASSLEAGGRYTGELFF.